The rows below give T cell receptor beta chains drawn from one sample of a study of radiation and T cells in renal cell carcinoma. Profiled with immunoSEQ multiplex PCR; TCRdb holds only in-frame clones, not every one. The table has some 150,000 clones, roughly 89% seen once; the top ten hold under 15%. The sequencing used blood, collected from a patient whose treatment included radiotherapy and nephrectomy. The receptors were sampled from a woman aged 50 to 60 with renal cell carcinoma. CDR3s include the opening cysteine and the closing phenylalanine or tryptophan. The D gene is left open where the match is weak.

TRBV6-5,TRBJ1-1,.,CASSYSNNWNTEAFF,TGTGCCAGCAGTTACTCGAACAACTGGAACACTGAAGCTTTCTTT
TRBV2,TRBJ2-7,TRBD1,CASGRDRGYEQYF,TGTGCCAGCGGGAGGGACAGGGGCTACGAGCAGTACTTC
TRBV4-1,TRBJ2-1,.,CASSQLGLNEQFF,TGCGCCAGCAGCCAATTAGGACTGAATGAGCAGTTCTTC
TRBV18,TRBJ2-1,.,CASSPTGTDEQFF,TGTGCCAGCTCACCCACAGGGACCGATGAGCAGTTCTTC
TRBV30,TRBJ2-3,TRBD2,CAWTGGLAGGLGSTDTQYF,TGTGCCTGGACCGGAGGACTAGCGGGGGGGCTTGGTAGCACAGATACGCAGTATTTT
TRBV9,TRBJ1-1,TRBD1,CASSVGTGINYENTEAFF,TGTGCCAGCAGCGTAGGGACAGGGATTAACTACGAGAACACTGAAGCTTTCTTT
TRBV6-6,TRBJ1-2,TRBD1,CASSSSAGGNGYTF,TGTGCCAGCAGTTCATCAGCAGGGGGAAATGGCTACACCTTC
TRBV10-3,TRBJ1-5,TRBD1,CAISDTRTGTNQPQHF,TGTGCCATCAGTGATACTAGGACAGGGACCAATCAGCCCCAGCATTTT
TRBV15,TRBJ1-2,TRBD1,CATSRDPDRGYGYTF,TGTGCCACCAGCAGAGATCCAGACAGGGGGTATGGCTACACCTTC
TRBV4-3,TRBJ2-5,TRBD2,CASSQRTSGGVEGTQYF,TGCGCCAGCAGCCAAAGGACTAGCGGGGGGGTAGAGGGGACCCAGTACTTC